These 16 T cell receptor beta chains were sequenced from one sample in a study of T cell repertoires in cytomegalovirus infection. In TCRdb, the reads were re-called with MiXCR into one record per CDR3 protein. The sample lists 120,000 to 150,000 distinct CDR3 sequences; roughly 6.5% were seen once. The source material was PBMCs. These receptors originate from a human donor in good health (CMV status not recorded). Some clones in this sample may be carry-over from other donors' samples.

This clonotype appeared many times. The genes are TRBV6-5 and TRBJ2-1, with D perhaps TRBD2 (5 bases). Germline loops: CDR1 MNHEY, CDR2 SVGAGI. The ends were cut back, 1 base at V and 7 bases at J, with 26 bases in the middle. The CDR3 has 19 residues. The CDR3 nucleotides read TGTGCCAGCAGTTACTGGAGTTCGAGGGTCGTCAAGTCAATGAATGAGCAGTTCTTC. Its translation is CASSYWSSRVVKSMNEQFF.

This clonotype was counted ten times or more. This chain connects TRBV27 to TRBJ2-7; the match to TRBD2 covers 10 bases. Germline values: CDR1 MNHEY, CDR2 SMNVEV (reference sequence). V lost 4 bases, J lost 5 bases, and 14 bases stayed unmatched. This CDR3 contains 17 residues. The CDR3 loop reads CASSSPPQAGGLHEQYF. Here the CDR3 DNA reads TGTGCCAGCAGTTCCCCCCCCCAAGCGGGGGGGCTACACGAGCAGTACTTC.

This clonotype has a count of ten or more. Germline and junction disagree at one end, which may indicate a read error. The chain carries TRBV19 and TRBJ1-1, with a possible D match to TRBD1 (5 bases). The CDR3 has 14 residues. Germline V gene sequence: CDR1 LNHDA, CDR2 SQIVND (reference sequence). CDR3 nucleotide sequence: TGTGCCAGTAATATAGGTCCAGGGAGCGCTGAAGCTTTCTTT. Protein sequence: CASNIGPGSAEAFF.

The rearrangement joins TRBV7-8 to TRBJ1-1, with TRBD1 as a possible D gene (5 bases). The CDR3 spans 13 residues. Deletions cut 5 bases from V and 4 bases from J, with 11 bases between. Germline V CDR1 and CDR2: SGHVS, FQNEAQ. The CDR3 protein is CASSLRGFTEAFF. In DNA, the CDR3 is TGTGCCAGCAGCCTCCGGGGGTTCACTGAAGCTTTCTTT.

This clonotype was picked up many times. The chain recombines TRBV9 with TRBJ2-1, with 7 bases identical to TRBD1. Per the germline V gene, CDR1 is SGDLS and CDR2 is YYNGEE. V gave up 6 bases and J gave up 10 bases; unmatched junction bases: 13. This CDR3 spans 14 amino acids. The CDR3 DNA reads as TGTGCCAGCATGGGTGGCGAGGGGGCCTTCGAGCAGTTCTTC. Translated, it gives CASMGGEGAFEQFF.

This clonotype was recorded many times. V is TRBV5-4 and J is TRBJ2-3; 13 bases align to TRBD2. The J segment lost 8 bases and the V segment lost 4 bases, leaving 10 bases of the junction unmatched. This CDR3 has 16 amino acids. Germline values: CDR1 SGHNT, CDR2 YYREEE (reference sequence). The CDR3, as DNA: TGTGCCAGCAGCCGACTGACTAGCGGGGGGACTGGTACGCAGTATTTT. It encodes CASSRLTSGGTGTQYF.

This clonotype has a count of ten or more. V usage is TRBV7-2 and J usage is TRBJ2-3; D uncertain. Trimming took 3 bases from V and 6 from J, leaving 7 bases between them. Germline lookup yields CDR1 SGHTA and CDR2 FQGNSA. The CDR3 spans 12 residues. The CDR3 here is CASSFFMDTQYF. CDR3 DNA: TGTGCCAGCAGCTTCTTCATGGATACGCAGTATTTT.

The chain carries TRBV18 and TRBJ2-1; D gene unclear. V was pared by 1 base and J by 0 bases, with 19 bases between. The CDR3 is 19 residues long. The germline V gene has CDR1 KGHSH and CDR2 LQKENI. The CDR3 DNA follows: TGTGCCAGCTCACCACTCCCCCACTTTCTTACGAGCTCCTACAATGAGCAGTTCTTC. This encodes CASSPLPHFLTSSYNEQFF.

This clonotype was observed at least ten times. The chain carries TRBV7-2 and TRBJ2-2, with a possible D match to TRBD2 (7 bases). Germline CDR1 SGHTA, CDR2 FQGNSA. Trimming left V 5 bases short and J 5 bases short, with 18 bases between. CDR3 length: 16 amino acids. Written as DNA, the CDR3 is TGTGCCAGCAGCCAAATCACAGGGAGGGCAACCGGGGAGCTGTTTTTT. Translated: CASSQITGRATGELFF.

This clonotype showed up just a few times. This chain uses TRBV6-2 or TRBV6-3 with TRBJ2-5; possibly TRBD1 for D (7 bases). Germline loops: CDR1 MNHEY, CDR2 SVGEGT. Deletions cut 2 bases from V and 2 bases from J, with 15 bases between. CDR3 length: 16 amino acids. The CDR3: CASSYPHRGGQETQYF. DNA for the CDR3: TGTGCCAGCAGTTACCCACACAGGGGAGGTCAAGAGACCCAGTACTTC.

This clonotype was seen ten or more times. The chain carries TRBV7-4 and TRBJ2-7, with D possibly TRBD1 on 5 matching bases. Germline CDR1 reads SGHVT; CDR2 reads SQSDAQ. This CDR3 has 15 amino acids. V lost 1 base and J lost 1, with 11 bases in between. The CDR3 sequence: CASSLGTPPSYEQYF. The CDR3 DNA follows: TGTGCCAGCAGCTTAGGGACACCCCCTTCCTACGAGCAGTACTTC.

The chain couples TRBV5-1 to TRBJ2-5, with a tentative D call TRBD2 (5 bases). Germline V gene lookup returns CDR1 SGHRS and CDR2 YFSETQ. This CDR3 contains 13 residues. Trimming stripped 0 bases from V and 5 bases from J, with 8 bases between. CDR3 sequence (DNA): TGCGCCAGCAGCTTGGCCGGGATCGAGACCCAGTACTTC. It codes for CASSLAGIETQYF.

This clonotype was counted at least ten times. This chain links TRBV19 with TRBJ2-6; 7 bases fit TRBD1. The CDR3 sequence is 15 residues long. CDR1 LNHDA and CDR2 SQIVND come from the germline V gene (reference sequence). Unmatched junction bases numbered 0, after V lost 2 bases and J lost 2 bases. The CDR3, as DNA: TGTGCCAGTAGTATAACAGGGGCTGGGGCCAACGTCCTGACTTTC. Protein product: CASSITGAGANVLTF.

This clonotype was detected many times. V is TRBV6-1 and J is TRBJ1-5; 8 nucleotides align to TRBD1. CDR3 length equals 16 residues. V was clipped by 6 bases and J by 7 bases; unmatched bases: 14. Looked up from germline, CDR1 is MNHNS and CDR2 is SASEGT. The CDR3 region is CASRPNQGARSQPQHF. The CDR3 nucleotides read TGTGCCAGCAGACCCAACCAGGGGGCGCGTAGCCAGCCCCAGCATTTT.

This clonotype has only a few counts. This chain links TRBV3-1 with TRBJ2-1; TRBD2 matches 9 bases. The CDR3 covers 16 residues. Trimming took 0 bases from V and 0 from J; bases not matched to a gene: 0. Germline CDR1 LGHDT, CDR2 YNNKEL (reference sequence). The CDR3 loop reads CASSQDSGSSYNEQFF. The DNA of the CDR3 is TGTGCCAGCAGCCAAGATAGCGGGAGCTCCTACAATGAGCAGTTCTTC.

The sample holds many counts of this clonotype. The CDR3 loop reads CASSYRDTYTEAFF. CDR3 bases: TGTGCCAGCAGTTACAGGGACACCTACACTGAAGCTTTCTTT. The chain carries TRBV6-6 and TRBJ1-1, with a tentative D call TRBD1 (6 bases). V lost 2 bases to trimming and J lost 3 bases, with 10 bases between them. Germline-derived CDR1 and CDR2 are MNHNY and SVGAGI (reference sequence). This CDR3 spans 14 amino acids.